Included here is one T cell receptor beta chain sequence, with context. Its antigen is unknown. This sample was included in a study of shared clonotypes between healthy human individuals. Produced via immunoSEQ multiplex PCR; TCRdb's table is partial and in-frame only. The table records under 2.5 million clones, about 90% of them present only once. General study points: For naive CD4 cells, roughly 5% of clonotypes were shared across a handful of donors. Few donors restricted represented genetic and exposure-history diversity.

CDR3 length: 20 residues. The V end was cut by 0 bases, the J end by 0 bases, with 21 bases between. Germline lookup yields CDR1 GTSNPN and CDR2 SVGIG (reference sequence). The receptor's source is a man younger than 35 in good health. Some clones in this sample may be carry-over from other donors' samples. V usage is TRBV30 and J usage is TRBJ2-6; D call uncertain. Sequenced input: naive CD4+ T cells from PBMCs. This sample's subset: CD45RA+ positively selected. The chain's CDR3 is CAWSVRVLTALTSGANVLTF. For the CDR3, the DNA is TGTGCCTGGAGTGTACGAGTCCTCACTGCTCTTACCTCTGGGGCCAACGTCCTGACTTTC.